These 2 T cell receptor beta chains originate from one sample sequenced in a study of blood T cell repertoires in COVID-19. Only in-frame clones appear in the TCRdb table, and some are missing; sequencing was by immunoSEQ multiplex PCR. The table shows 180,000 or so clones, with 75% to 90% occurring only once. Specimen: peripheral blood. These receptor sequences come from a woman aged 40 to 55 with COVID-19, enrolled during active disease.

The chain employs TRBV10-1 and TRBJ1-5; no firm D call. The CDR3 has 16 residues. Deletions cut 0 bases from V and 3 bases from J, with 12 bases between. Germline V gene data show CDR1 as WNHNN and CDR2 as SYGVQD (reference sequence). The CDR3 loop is CASSESGAQPNQPQHF. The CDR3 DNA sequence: TGCGCCAGCAGTGAGTCCGGTGCACAGCCCAATCAGCCCCAGCATTTT.

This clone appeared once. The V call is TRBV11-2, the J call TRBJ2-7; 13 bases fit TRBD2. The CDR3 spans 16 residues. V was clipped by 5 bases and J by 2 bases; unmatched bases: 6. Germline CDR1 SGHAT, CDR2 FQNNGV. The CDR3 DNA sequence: TGTGCCAGCAGCCCAAGTGGACTAGCGGGGGCCTACGAGCAGTACTTC. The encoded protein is CASSPSGLAGAYEQYF.